The source of this TCR beta chain is a study of shared clonotypes between healthy human individuals. Background on the study: Each donor contributed plates that comprised three CD4 naive, three CD4 memory, two CD8 naive and one CD8 memory.

Germline CDR1 and CDR2: SGDLS and YYNGEE. This CDR3 region has 15 residues. Losses at the gene ends were 0 bases for V and 10 bases for J; bases not matched to a gene: 7. Whole-study results and caveats: Some naive CD4 clonotypes, roughly 4.5%, turned up in common across four donors. Naive subsets usually exceeded memory subsets in estimated richness.

Per the study methods: In the immunoSEQ data, sequences were junction-only and lacked quality scores, so filtering differed. The assay was immunoSEQ multiplex PCR, and TCRdb's table has in-frame clones only and misses some. The V and J calls and clone size were taken over from that table, and D and trimming were inferred from the DNA. This table has about 2.2 million clones, about 93% appearing once. Concerning this clone itself: Its antigen remains unknown.

Terminally differentiated effector memory CD45RA+ cells were excluded from the naive CD8 cells, which were CD45RO-negative and positively selected for CCR7. Sequencing was carried out using naive CD8+ T cells from PBMCs. V and J are TRBV9 and TRBJ2-2; 9 bases are shared with TRBD2. The sequence came from a man between 18 and 35 years old in good health. Some clones in this sample may be carry-over from other donors' samples. CDR3 sequence (DNA): TGTGCCAGCAGCGTAGTGGCGGGAGGGCCCCAGGAGCTGTTTTTT. It yields the protein CASSVVAGGPQELFF.